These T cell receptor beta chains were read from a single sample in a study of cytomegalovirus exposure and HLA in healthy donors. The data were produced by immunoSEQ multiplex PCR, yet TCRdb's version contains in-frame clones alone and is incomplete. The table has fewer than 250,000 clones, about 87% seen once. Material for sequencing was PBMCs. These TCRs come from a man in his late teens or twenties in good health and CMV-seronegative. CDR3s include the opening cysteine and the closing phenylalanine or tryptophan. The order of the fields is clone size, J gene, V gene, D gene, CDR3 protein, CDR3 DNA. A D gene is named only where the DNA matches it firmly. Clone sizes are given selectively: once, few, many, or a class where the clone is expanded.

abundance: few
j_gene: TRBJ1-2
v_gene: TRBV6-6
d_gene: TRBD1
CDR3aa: CASSDRALQGGYTF
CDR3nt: TGTGCCAGCAGCGACAGGGCCCTCCAGGGTGGCTACACCTTC

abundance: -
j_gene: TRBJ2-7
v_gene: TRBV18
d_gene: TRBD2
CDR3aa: CASSRVSSGRPGEQYF
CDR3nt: TGTGCCAGCTCTCGAGTATCTAGCGGGAGGCCCGGGGAGCAGTACTTC

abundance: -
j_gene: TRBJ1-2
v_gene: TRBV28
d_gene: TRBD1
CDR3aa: CASRQGASNGYTF
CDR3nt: TGTGCCAGCAGACAGGGGGCCAGTAACGGCTACACCTTC

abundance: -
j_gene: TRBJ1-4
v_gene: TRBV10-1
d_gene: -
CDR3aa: CASSVTGNGKLFF
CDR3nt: TGCGCCAGCAGTGTTACAGGGAATGGAAAACTGTTTTTT

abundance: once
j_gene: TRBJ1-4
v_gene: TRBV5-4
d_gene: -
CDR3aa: CASSQGNYREAEKLFF
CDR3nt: TGTGCCAGCAGCCAAGGGAATTACAGGGAAGCTGAAAAACTGTTTTTT

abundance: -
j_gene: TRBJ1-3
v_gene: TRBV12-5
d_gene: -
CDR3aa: CASGDSNSGNTIYF
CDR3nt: TGTGCTAGTGGTGACAGCAACTCTGGAAACACCATATATTTT

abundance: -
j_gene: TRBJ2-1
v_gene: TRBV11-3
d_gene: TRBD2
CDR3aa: CASSLRGSGPPNEQFF
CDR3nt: TGTGCCAGCAGCCTTAGGGGTAGCGGGCCTCCCAATGAGCAGTTCTTC

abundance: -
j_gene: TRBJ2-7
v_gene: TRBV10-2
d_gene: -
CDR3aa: CASSESKLLGSSSYEQYF
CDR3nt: TGCGCCAGCAGTGAGTCGAAGCTACTGGGGAGTAGCTCCTACGAGCAGTACTTC

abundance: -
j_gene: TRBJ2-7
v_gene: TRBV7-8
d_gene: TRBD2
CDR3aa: CASSFSGGSYEQYF
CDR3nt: TGTGCCAGCAGCTTTAGCGGGGGCTCCTACGAGCAGTACTTC

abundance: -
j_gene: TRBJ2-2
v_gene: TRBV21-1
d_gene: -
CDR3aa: CASSKARVSGNTGELFF
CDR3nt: TGTGCCAGCAGCAAAGCTCGTGTCTCAGGGAACACCGGGGAGCTGTTTTTT

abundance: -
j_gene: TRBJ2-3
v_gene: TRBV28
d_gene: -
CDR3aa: CASSFLRSALTDTQYF
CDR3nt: TGTGCCAGCAGTTTTTTACGTAGCGCTCTCACAGATACGCAGTATTTT

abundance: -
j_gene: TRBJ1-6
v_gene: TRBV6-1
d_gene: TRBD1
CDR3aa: CASGQGAQEYSPLHF
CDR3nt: TGTGCCAGCGGCCAGGGGGCTCAGGAATATTCACCCCTCCACTTT

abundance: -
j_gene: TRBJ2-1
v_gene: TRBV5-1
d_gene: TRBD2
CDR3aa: CASSPGLAGGPPLPYNEQFF
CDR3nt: TGCGCCAGCAGCCCGGGACTAGCGGGAGGGCCTCCTCTACCCTACAATGAGCAGTTCTTC

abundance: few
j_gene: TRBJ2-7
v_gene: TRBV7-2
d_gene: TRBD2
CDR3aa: CASSLGLAGYEQYF
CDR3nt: TGTGCCAGCAGCCTGGGACTAGCGGGCTACGAGCAGTACTTC

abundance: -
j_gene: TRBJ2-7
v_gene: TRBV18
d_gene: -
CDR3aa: CASSPGADEQYF
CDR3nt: TGTGCCAGCTCACCAGGGGCCGACGAGCAGTACTTC

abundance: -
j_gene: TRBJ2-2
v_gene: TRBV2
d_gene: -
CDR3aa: CASSDLQGPNGELFF
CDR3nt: TGTGCCAGCAGTGATCTCCAGGGCCCAAACGGGGAGCTGTTTTTT

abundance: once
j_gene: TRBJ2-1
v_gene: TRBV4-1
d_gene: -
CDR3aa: CASSPQRGVSRASGTNEQFF
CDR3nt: TGCGCCAGCAGCCCCCAGAGGGGGGTTAGCCGGGCTAGCGGAACCAATGAGCAGTTCTTC

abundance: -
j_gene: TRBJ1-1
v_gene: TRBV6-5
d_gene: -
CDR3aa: CASRQETDTEAFF
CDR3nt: TGTGCCAGTCGACAGGAGACAGACACTGAAGCTTTCTTT

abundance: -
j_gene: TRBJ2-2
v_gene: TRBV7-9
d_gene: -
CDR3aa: CASSPLPGELFF
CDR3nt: TGTGCCAGCAGCCCCCTCCCCGGGGAGCTGTTTTTT

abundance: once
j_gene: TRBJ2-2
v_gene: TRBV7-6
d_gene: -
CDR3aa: CASSLDGGENTGELFF
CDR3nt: TGTGCCAGCAGCTTAGATGGCGGGGAGAACACCGGGGAGCTGTTTTTT

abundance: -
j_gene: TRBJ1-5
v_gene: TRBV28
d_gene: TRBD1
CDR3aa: CASSPGTVGRNQPQHF
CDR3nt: TGTGCCAGCAGTCCAGGGACAGTCGGGCGCAATCAGCCCCAGCATTTT

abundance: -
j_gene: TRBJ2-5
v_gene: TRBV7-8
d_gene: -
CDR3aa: CASSLDRETQYF
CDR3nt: TGTGCCAGCAGCTTAGACCGGGAGACCCAGTACTTC

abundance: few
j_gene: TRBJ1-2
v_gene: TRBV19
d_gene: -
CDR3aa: CASSFPGIGYTF
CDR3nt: TGTGCCAGTAGTTTTCCAGGGATCGGCTACACCTTC

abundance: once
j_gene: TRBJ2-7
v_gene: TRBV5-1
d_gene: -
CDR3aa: CASSLEPRASEQYF
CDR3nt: TGCGCCAGCAGCTTGGAACCCAGGGCGTCCGAGCAGTACTTC

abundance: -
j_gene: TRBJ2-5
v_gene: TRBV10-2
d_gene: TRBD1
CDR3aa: CASIGYTGGLETQYF
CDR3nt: TGCGCCAGCATCGGTTACACAGGGGGCTTGGAGACCCAGTACTTC

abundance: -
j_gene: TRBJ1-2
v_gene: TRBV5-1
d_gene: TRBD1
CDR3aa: CASSLAGTELYGYTF
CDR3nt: TGCGCCAGCAGCTTGGCCGGGACAGAGCTCTATGGCTACACCTTC

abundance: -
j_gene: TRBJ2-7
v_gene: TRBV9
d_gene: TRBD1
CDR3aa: CASSVDTGTGEYEQYF
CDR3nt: TGTGCCAGCAGCGTCGATACCGGGACAGGGGAGTACGAGCAGTACTTC

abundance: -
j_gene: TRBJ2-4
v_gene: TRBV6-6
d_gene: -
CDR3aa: CASSERSKNIQYF
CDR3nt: TGTGCCAGCAGCGAAAGGAGCAAAAACATTCAGTACTTC

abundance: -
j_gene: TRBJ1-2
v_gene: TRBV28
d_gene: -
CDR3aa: CASSLFGREGSRGYTF
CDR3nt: TGTGCCAGCAGTTTATTTGGAAGGGAGGGGTCAAGAGGCTACACCTTC

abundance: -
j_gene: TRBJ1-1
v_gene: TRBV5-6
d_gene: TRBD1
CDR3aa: CASSWGQGDTEAFF
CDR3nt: TGTGCCAGCAGCTGGGGACAGGGGGACACTGAAGCTTTCTTT

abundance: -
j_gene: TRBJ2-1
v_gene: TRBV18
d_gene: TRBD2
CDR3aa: CASSPPSGRFEEQFF
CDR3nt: TGTGCCAGCTCACCCCCCAGCGGGAGGTTCGAGGAGCAGTTCTTC

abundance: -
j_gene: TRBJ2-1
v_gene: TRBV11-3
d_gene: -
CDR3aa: CASSFGVEGNEQFF
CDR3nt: TGTGCCAGCAGCTTTGGTGTGGAGGGCAATGAGCAGTTCTTC

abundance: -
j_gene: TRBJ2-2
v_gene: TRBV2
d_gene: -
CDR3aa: CASGGSSGELFF
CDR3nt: TGTGCCAGCGGGGGGTCATCCGGGGAGCTGTTTTTT

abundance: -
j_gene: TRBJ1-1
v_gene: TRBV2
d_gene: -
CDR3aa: CATKAPRSGTEAFF
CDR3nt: TGTGCCACAAAGGCCCCCAGGTCGGGAACTGAAGCTTTCTTT

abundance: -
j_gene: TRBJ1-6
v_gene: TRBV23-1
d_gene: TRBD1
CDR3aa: CASRPNRGRSNSPLHF
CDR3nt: TGCGCCAGCAGGCCTAACAGGGGGCGGTCTAATTCACCCCTCCACTTT

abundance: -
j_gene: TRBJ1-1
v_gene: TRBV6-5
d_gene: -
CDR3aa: CASGRRTEAFF
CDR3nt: TGTGCCAGCGGTCGTCGGACTGAAGCTTTCTTT

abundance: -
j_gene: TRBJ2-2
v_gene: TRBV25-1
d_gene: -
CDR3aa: CASSRDQFTGELFF
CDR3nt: TGTGCCAGCAGTCGGGATCAATTCACCGGGGAGCTGTTTTTT

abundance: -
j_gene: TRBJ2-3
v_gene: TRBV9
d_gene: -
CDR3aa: CASTPWGADTQYF
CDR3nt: TGTGCCAGCACCCCGTGGGGAGCAGATACGCAGTATTTT

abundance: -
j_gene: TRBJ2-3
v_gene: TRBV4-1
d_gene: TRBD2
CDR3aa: CASSQPLATDTQYF
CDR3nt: TGCGCCAGCAGCCAGCCACTAGCGACAGATACGCAGTATTTT

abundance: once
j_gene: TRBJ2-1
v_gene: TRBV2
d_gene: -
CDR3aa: CASKGYSEQFF
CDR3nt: TGTGCCAGCAAGGGGTACAGTGAGCAGTTCTTC

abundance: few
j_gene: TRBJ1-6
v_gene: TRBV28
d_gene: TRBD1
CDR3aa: CASSYRGRAGSPLHF
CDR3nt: TGTGCCAGCAGTTACAGGGGCCGGGCTGGGTCACCCCTCCACTTT

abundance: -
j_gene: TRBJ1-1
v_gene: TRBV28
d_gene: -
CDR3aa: CASDNQNTEAFF
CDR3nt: TGTGCCAGCGACAACCAGAACACTGAAGCTTTCTTT

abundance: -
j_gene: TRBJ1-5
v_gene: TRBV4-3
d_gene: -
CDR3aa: CASSQEGRGQPQHF
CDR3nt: TGCGCCAGCAGCCAAGAAGGCCGGGGTCAGCCCCAGCATTTT

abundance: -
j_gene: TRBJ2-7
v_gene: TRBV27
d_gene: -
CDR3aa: CASSFGGITYEQYF
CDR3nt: TGTGCCAGCAGTTTTGGAGGGATCACCTACGAGCAGTACTTC

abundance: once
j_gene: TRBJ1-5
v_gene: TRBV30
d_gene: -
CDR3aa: CAWSYLENQPQHF
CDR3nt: TGTGCCTGGAGTTACCTAGAGAATCAGCCCCAGCATTTT

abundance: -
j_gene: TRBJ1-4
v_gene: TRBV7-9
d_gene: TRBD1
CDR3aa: CASSSPTGGGNEKLFF
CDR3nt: TGTGCCAGCAGCTCTCCCACAGGGGGCGGTAATGAAAAACTGTTTTTT